The 10 T cell receptor beta chains in this list originate from one sample, sequenced in a study of glioma-infiltrating T cells. Using RNA template, CDR3s of TCR alpha and beta were amplified with iRepertoire arm-PCR. A single record per CDR3 protein comes from TCRdb applying MiXCR to the multiplex PCR reads. The repertoire includes under 200,000 distinct CDR3 sequences, about 40% of them detected once, and around 4.9% sits in the top ten. The sample consisted of glioma tissue, nonneoplastic brain tissue, or PBMCs (not recorded which). The source of these receptors is a human donor with low-grade glioma or glioblastoma, undergoing nonglioma brain surgery, or in good health (not recorded which).

A remark on this clonotype: A much larger clone sits a single nucleotide away, making a read error possible. The J gene is TRBJ2-1, the V gene TRBV20-1, with no clear D. Trimming removed 2 bases from V and 3 bases from J, with 11 bases in between. CDR3 length: 14 residues. Germline V gene lookup returns CDR1 DFQATT and CDR2 SNEGSKA (reference sequence). The CDR3 sequence: CSARTRALYNEQFF. CDR3 sequence (DNA): TGCAGTGCTAGAACCCGGGCGCTCTACAATGAGCAGTTCTTC.

This clonotype showed up just a few times. This sequence joins TRBV29-1 and TRBJ2-7; D not resolved. Germline CDR1 is SQVTM and CDR2 is ANQGSEA. Between the trimmed V and J ends, which lost 1 base and 4 bases, there was a span of 11 bases. The CDR3 is 13 residues long. CDR3 protein: CSVEGLADYEQYF. DNA for the CDR3: TGCAGCGTTGAAGGGTTGGCGGATTACGAGCAGTACTTC.

This clonotype came up a few times. The J gene is TRBJ2-5, the V gene TRBV11-2, with no clear D. The germline V and J ends were trimmed by 4 bases and 1 base, with 4 bases remaining between them. Germline values: CDR1 SGHAT, CDR2 FQNNGV. This CDR3 has 12 amino acids. The CDR3 sequence is CASSSSQETQYF. CDR3 sequence (DNA): TGTGCCAGCAGCTCGAGCCAAGAGACCCAGTACTTC.

This chain links TRBV2 with TRBJ1-5; unclear D gene. V dropped 6 bases and J dropped 6 bases, with 12 bases sitting between them. CDR3 size: 13 residues. CDR1 and CDR2 from the germline V gene are SNHLY and FYNNEI. In DNA form, the CDR3 reads TGTGCCAGCAGCGTGAAAGGTCTTCAGCCCCAGCATTTT. The encoded protein is CASSVKGLQPQHF. The full variable domain, rest sourced from reference TRBV2 and TRBJ1-5, is EPEVTQTPSHQVTQMGQEVILRCVPISNHLYFYWYRQILGQKVEFLVSFYNNEISEKSEIFDDQFSVERPDGSNFTLKIRSTKLEDSAMYFCASSVKGLQPQHFGDGTRLSIL.

In this sample, this clonotype turned up many times. The rearrangement uses TRBV20-1 and TRBJ2-7, with D tentatively TRBD1 or TRBD2 (5 bases each). Trimming took 5 bases from V and 0 from J, leaving 14 bases between them. Germline values: CDR1 DFQATT, CDR2 SNEGSKA (reference sequence). The CDR3 runs 14 residues. CDR3 amino acids: CSASGTASSYEQYF. The CDR3 bases are TGCAGTGCTTCTGGGACGGCTAGCTCCTACGAGCAGTACTTC.

This clonotype was counted ten times or more. This chain joins TRBV6-1 and TRBJ1-1; 8 bases match TRBD1. V dropped 8 bases and J dropped 3; count of bases not matched to a gene: 11. Germline CDR1 reads MNHNS; CDR2 reads SASEGT. CDR3 length equals 15 residues. CDR3 in DNA: TGTGCCAGCGGTAGACAGGGGCTGAAGGACACTGAAGCTTTCTTT. This codes for CASGRQGLKDTEAFF.

A word on this clonotype: With a much larger clone just one base away, this may be a read error. The J gene is TRBJ2-3, the V gene TRBV19; D is possibly TRBD1 or TRBD2 (5 bases each). This CDR3 comprises 14 residues. CDR1 is LNHDA, CDR2 SQIVND, per germline (reference sequence). For the CDR3, the DNA is TGTGCCAGTAGTAAGACTATTCGCACAGGTACGCAGTATTTT. Translating gives CASSKTIRTGTQYF.

The V gene is TRBV5-1, the J gene TRBJ2-5; perhaps TRBD1 as D (5 bases). The J call is uncertain, as TRBJ2-7 better fits the DNA end. The germline gives CDR1 SGHRS, CDR2 YFSETQ. This CDR3 spans 17 amino acids. CDR3 in DNA: TGCGCCAGCAGCTTGGGTCGGGTCAGGGTTTCAACCTACGAGCAGTACTTC. This gives the protein CASSLGRVRVSTYEQYF.

As to this clonotype: A read error may explain this, as a much larger clone is one base away. This chain uses TRBV27 with TRBJ1-2; no firm D call. CDR1 and CDR2 from the germline V gene are MNHEY and SMNVEV (reference sequence). The length of the CDR3 is 12 residues. The V end lost 5 bases, the J end lost 9 bases, and 13 bases lay between the germline ends. CDR3 in amino acids: CASSPPVPCYTF. The CDR3 nucleotides read TGTGCCAGCAGTCCCCCCGTACCTTGCTACACCTTC.

This clonotype came up many times. This chain connects TRBV20-1 to TRBJ2-7; 9 bases are a match to TRBD1. This CDR3 spans 16 amino acids. Germline V gene lookup returns CDR1 DFQATT and CDR2 SNEGSKA (reference sequence). The trim removed 2 bases at V and 2 bases at J, leaving 10 bases unmatched. In DNA, the CDR3 is TGCAGTGCTAGACCCATAACAGGGGGCCGGCCCTACGAGCAGTACTTC. Amino acids: CSARPITGGRPYEQYF.